Listed below are T cell receptor beta chains from one sample, sequenced in a study of shared clonotypes between healthy human individuals. TCRdb keeps only in-frame clones here, not all; method: immunoSEQ multiplex PCR. The sample lists about 2.2 million clones, under 95% seen once, with 1.5% to 2% in the top ten. The sequencing sample was made of naive CD8+ T cells from PBMCs. The source is a man younger than 35 in good health. Some clones in this sample may be carry-over from other donors' samples. The CDR3 runs from the conserved cysteine through the conserved F or W. D genes are given only for firm matches. For some rows the clone size is stated as once, few or many, or as a class when expanded; others skip it.

TRBJ2-7 | TRBV12-1 | - | - | TGTGCCAGCAGCCCACCCTCAGGACAGGGTAGGGGTCGGTACTTC | CASSPPSGQGRGRYF
TRBJ2-5 | TRBV28 | TRBD2 | - | TGTGCCAGCAGTTTACATAGCGGGACGGCCAGAAATTCCCAAGAGACCCAGTACTTC | CASSLHSGTARNSQETQYF
TRBJ2-1 | TRBV19 | TRBD2 | - | TGTGCCAGTAGGGTAGCGGGACCCTACAATGAGCAGTTCTTC | CASRVAGPYNEQFF
TRBJ1-1 | TRBV28 | - | - | TGTGCCAGCAGTTTATCCAGGGCGACTATGAACACTGAAGCTTTCTTT | CASSLSRATMNTEAFF
TRBJ2-3 | TRBV27 | - | - | TGTGCCAGCAGTTTAGGTACTAATATAGATACGCAGTATTTT | CASSLGTNIDTQYF
TRBJ2-7 | TRBV10-3 | TRBD2 | - | TGTGCCATCAGTGAAGGTGCTCGGACTAGCGGGAGGGGTTACGAGCAGTACTTC | CAISEGARTSGRGYEQYF
TRBJ2-3 | TRBV19 | - | - | TGTGCCACATCAAGAAGGGGAGGTCTAATTCGGACAGATACGCAGTATTTT | CATSRRGGLIRTDTQYF
TRBJ2-3 | TRBV27 | - | - | TGTGCCAGCAGTTTAAGGGACGGTGGGGAGGATACGCAGTATTTT | CASSLRDGGEDTQYF
TRBJ1-1 | TRBV10-2 | TRBD1 | - | TGCGCCAGCAGTGGGACAGGACCCACTGAAGCTTTCTTT | CASSGTGPTEAFF
TRBJ2-6 | TRBV27 | - | - | TGTGCCAGCAGTCCGGGCAGGCAGCCCTCTGGGGCCAACGTCCTGACTTTC | CASSPGRQPSGANVLTF
TRBJ2-3 | TRBV7-9 | - | - | TGTGCCAGCAGCGACCAGCGGTCGGACACAGATACGCAGTATTTT | CASSDQRSDTDTQYF
TRBJ2-3 | TRBV27 | - | - | TGTGCCAGCCGAGGGACTAGCACAGATACGCAGTATTTT | CASRGTSTDTQYF
TRBJ2-7 | TRBV10-2 | - | - | TGCGCCAGCAGTGGGGCGGAATCCCTCTACGAGCAGTACTTC | CASSGAESLYEQYF
TRBJ1-1 | TRBV27 | - | few | TGTGCCAGCAGTGCAAGAAGGGGCACTGAAGCTTTCTTT | CASSARRGTEAFF
TRBJ2-1 | TRBV12-5 | TRBD2 | - | TGTGCTAGTGGTTTGGGACTAGCGGGAGGGAACTCCTACAATGAGCAGTTCTTC | CASGLGLAGGNSYNEQFF
TRBJ2-7 | TRBV5-5 | - | - | TGTGCCAGCAGTCCATCAAGCTACGAGCAGTACTTC | CASSPSSYEQYF
TRBJ2-1 | TRBV7-2 | TRBD2 | - | TGTGCCAGCAGCGTAAAACTAGCGGGAGTGGGTCATGAGCAGTTCTTC | CASSVKLAGVGHEQFF
TRBJ2-3 | TRBV10-2 | - | - | TGCGCCAGTCACGGGGCCACAGATACGCAGTATTTT | CASHGATDTQYF
TRBJ2-3 | TRBV9 | - | - | TGTGCCAGCAGCGCCCGGACCACCCGCACAGATACGCAGTATTTT | CASSARTTRTDTQYF
TRBJ2-7 | TRBV4-1 | - | - | TGCGCCAGCAGCCAAGGGCAAGGTTGGGGCTACGAGCAGTACTTC | CASSQGQGWGYEQYF
TRBJ2-7 | TRBV28 | - | - | TGTGCCAGCAGCCTTACAGGGTTGGAGCAGTACTTC | CASSLTGLEQYF
TRBJ2-7 | TRBV10-1 | - | - | TGCGCCAGCAGCGCCGGGCTCCGGACCTCCGAGCAGTACTTC | CASSAGLRTSEQYF
TRBJ2-7 | TRBV13 | TRBD2 | - | TGTGCCAGCCGCCCGACCTCGGGGGGTACAGTTGGTTACGAGCAGTACTTC | CASRPTSGGTVGYEQYF
TRBJ2-1 | TRBV5-1 | - | - | TGCGCCAGCAGCTTGGCCGCACTAGCCGATGAGCAGTTCTTC | CASSLAALADEQFF
TRBJ2-7 | TRBV2 | TRBD1 | - | TGTGCCACCTCCGGGACAGGGGCCCACGAGCAGTACTTC | CATSGTGAHEQYF
TRBJ2-7 | TRBV11-2 | TRBD2 | - | TGTGCCAGCAGCTTACGTAGCGGGAGGGTTGCCTACGAGCAGTACTTC | CASSLRSGRVAYEQYF
TRBJ2-7 | TRBV28 | - | - | TGTGCCAGCAGCGCGGAGGAGCAGTACTTC | CASSAEEQYF
TRBJ1-2 | TRBV27 | - | - | TGTGCCAGCAGTTTAGGGGCAGCCTATGGCTACACCTTC | CASSLGAAYGYTF
TRBJ1-3 | TRBV7-8 | TRBD1 | - | TGTGCCAGCAGCGCCCAGGGGGCTAACACCATATATTTT | CASSAQGANTIYF
TRBJ2-7 | TRBV27 | - | - | TGTGCCAGCACCCCTAGGGGTGGCAGTTACGAGCAGTACTTC | CASTPRGGSYEQYF
TRBJ2-1 | TRBV30 | TRBD2 | - | TGTGCCTGCCCCAAGGACCTAGCGGGGTACAATGAGCAGTTCTTC | CACPKDLAGYNEQFF
TRBJ2-2 | TRBV7-8 | - | - | TGTGCCAGCAGCTTATTGCAAGGGATTAACACCGGGGAGCTGTTTTTT | CASSLLQGINTGELFF
TRBJ1-2 | TRBV10-3 | TRBD1 | - | TGTGCCATCAGTCTCCCAGGGGGCACAGATGGCTACACCTTC | CAISLPGGTDGYTF
TRBJ2-7 | TRBV30 | TRBD2 | - | TGTGCCTGGAGTGTCAGCGGGGGGTACGAGCAGTACTTC | CAWSVSGGYEQYF
TRBJ2-3 | TRBV7-6 | - | - | TGTGCCAGCAGCTTCCTGGCGGCAGATACGCAGTATTTT | CASSFLAADTQYF
TRBJ1-2 | TRBV30 | TRBD1 | - | TGTGCCTGGAGACGGGCCGGACAGGGCTACTATGGCTACACCTTC | CAWRRAGQGYYGYTF
TRBJ1-5 | TRBV19 | - | - | TGTGCCAGTAGTGTTAGCCCGAATCAGCCCCAGCATTTT | CASSVSPNQPQHF
TRBJ1-2 | TRBV6-5 | - | once | TGTGCCAGCATCCCTACGGGGGGCGGGCATGGCTACACCTTC | CASIPTGGGHGYTF
TRBJ1-2 | TRBV4-3 | TRBD1 | - | TGCGCCAGCAGCGCCCGACAGGGACATAACTATGGCTACACCTTC | CASSARQGHNYGYTF
TRBJ2-4 | TRBV29-1 | TRBD1 | - | TGCAGCGTCTCGGGACAGGGAAAAAACATTCAGTACTTC | CSVSGQGKNIQYF
TRBJ1-1 | TRBV5-5 | - | - | TGTGCCAGCAGCTTCGGACGGGGGGCTGTGTACACTGAAGCTTTCTTT | CASSFGRGAVYTEAFF
TRBJ1-2 | TRBV21-1 | - | - | TGTGCCAGCAGCAAAGTCATTGGGACCCCGGGCGGCTACACCTTC | CASSKVIGTPGGYTF
TRBJ2-3 | TRBV6-5 | TRBD2 | - | TGTGCCAGCAGTTATCCTGGGACTAGCGGGAGAAATACGCAGTATTTT | CASSYPGTSGRNTQYF
TRBJ2-7 | TRBV4-2 | - | - | TGTGCCAGCAGCCATAAAGCCGCTCCAGCCTACGAGCAGTACTTC | CASSHKAAPAYEQYF
TRBJ2-1 | TRBV29-1 | - | - | TGCAGCGTTGATATCATAACAGGGAATGAGCAGTTCTTC | CSVDIITGNEQFF